Below are 27 T cell receptor beta chains sequenced from a single sample in a study of T-cell memory formation after mild COVID-19. TCRdb analysed the 5' RACE reads with MiXCR anew, one entry per CDR3 protein. The repertoire holds approximately 350,000 distinct CDR3 sequences, with 10% to 15% as singletons. Specimen: PBMCs or a T cell subset sorted from them (not recorded which). The receptors originated from a man between 18 and 29 years old who had mild COVID-19 (a few samples of this study predate the infection). Cell type and time point are not known.

V gene TRBV12-3 or TRBV12-4 combines with J gene TRBJ1-1, with TRBD1 identical over 9 bases. The ends lost 5 bases at V and 6 bases at J; junction bases unmatched: 13. The CDR3 runs 16 residues. The DNA of the CDR3 is TGTGCCAGCAGTACGTACGGGACAGGGTTGCTCCCTGAAGCTTTCTTT. The encoded protein is CASSTYGTGLLPEAFF.

V usage is TRBV28 and J usage is TRBJ1-4; D uncertain. Germline CDR1 is MDHEN and CDR2 is SYDVKM. The V end was cut by 3 bases, the J end by 4 bases, with 6 bases between. The CDR3 consists of 13 residues. CDR3 DNA: TGTGCCAGCAGTTTGGGTATTAATGAAAAACTGTTTTTT. Translating it yields CASSLGINEKLFF.

This clonotype turned up a few times. The rearrangement uses TRBV12-3 or TRBV12-4 and TRBJ1-5; D gene ambiguous. The V gene lost 2 bases and the J gene lost 2 bases, with 4 bases spanning the gap. The CDR3 runs to 13 residues. DNA of the CDR3: TGTGCCAGCAGTTTACATGGCAATCAGCCCCAGCATTTT. This codes for CASSLHGNQPQHF.

The genes are TRBV6-5 and TRBJ1-1; D unclear. V was shortened by 6 bases and J by 4 bases, with 9 bases between the two germline ends. Looked up from germline, CDR1 is MNHEY and CDR2 is SVGAGI. This CDR3 spans 12 amino acids. As DNA, the CDR3 is TGTGCCAGCAGCTGGCCCGGCACTGAAGCTTTCTTT. Protein product: CASSWPGTEAFF.

The chain joins TRBV12-3 or TRBV12-4 to TRBJ1-2; perhaps TRBD1 as D (6 bases). The germline V and J ends were trimmed by 4 bases and 0 bases, with 18 bases remaining between them. This CDR3 region has 17 residues. CDR3 loop: CASSSHRAPPPNYGYTF. DNA for the CDR3: TGTGCCAGCAGTTCACACAGGGCGCCACCCCCTAACTATGGCTACACCTTC.

This clonotype was detected only a few times. The J gene is TRBJ2-1, the V gene TRBV27; 12 bases align to TRBD2. Germline CDR1 is MNHEY and CDR2 is SMNVEV (reference sequence). The V gene end was trimmed by 5 bases and the J gene end by 4 bases; junction bases not matched to a gene: 6. This CDR3 has 16 residues. This CDR3 reads CASSPGTSGFYNEQFF. DNA for the CDR3: TGTGCCAGCAGTCCCGGGACTAGCGGGTTTTACAATGAGCAGTTCTTC.

The chain joins TRBV6-5 to TRBJ2-1, with a possible D match to TRBD1 (6 bases). This CDR3 is built from 12 residues. V was pared by 8 bases and J by 4 bases, with 9 bases between. Germline CDR1 reads MNHEY; CDR2 reads SVGAGI. CDR3 sequence: CASRDTYNEQFF. DNA of the CDR3: TGTGCCAGCCGGGACACGTACAATGAGCAGTTCTTC.

This clonotype was seen only a few times. The J gene is TRBJ2-2, the V gene TRBV2, with 7 positions matching TRBD1. The CDR3 loop spans 15 amino acids. The V segment lost 2 bases and the J segment 5 bases; nucleotides outside the gene matches: 5. Germline CDR1 SNHLY, CDR2 FYNNEI. The CDR3 region is CASSEQGVGTGELFF. For the CDR3, the DNA is TGTGCCAGCAGTGAACAGGGGGTAGGGACCGGGGAGCTGTTTTTT. Based on the CDR3 plus reference TRBV2 and TRBJ2-2, the full variable domain is EPEVTQTPSHQVTQMGQEVILRCVPISNHLYFYWYRQILGQKVEFLVSFYNNEISEKSEIFDDQFSVERPDGSNFTLKIRSTKLEDSAMYFCASSEQGVGTGELFFGEGSRLTVL.

This clonotype was seen only a few times. This chain joins TRBV5-4 and TRBJ2-3; TRBD2 agrees at 11 bases. Germline trimming cut 0 bases from V and 5 bases from J; bases unmatched to any gene: 2. The CDR3 has 15 residues. CDR1 SGHNT and CDR2 YYREEE come from the germline V gene (reference sequence). CDR3 sequence reads: CASSLGGLAEDTQYF. The CDR3 DNA sequence: TGTGCCAGCAGCTTGGGGGGACTAGCGGAAGATACGCAGTATTTT.

This clonotype has a handful of counts. This chain uses TRBV6-2 or TRBV6-3 with TRBJ1-1, with D perhaps TRBD1 (6 bases). CDR1 MNHEY and CDR2 SVGEGT come from the germline V gene. The CDR3 loop spans 12 amino acids. Trimming pared 7 bases from V and 7 bases from J, leaving 13 bases between. The CDR3 spells CASTSQGVEAFF. CDR3 in DNA: TGTGCCAGCACGTCACAGGGAGTTGAAGCTTTCTTT.

In its sample, this clonotype was seen a few times. This chain's CDR3 is CASSPQSTYEQYV. In DNA form, the CDR3 reads TGTGCCAGCTCACCACAGAGTACCTACGAGCAGTACGTC. The V call is TRBV18, the J call TRBJ2-7, with D uncertain. The CDR3 contains 13 residues. The V gene's germline CDR1 is KGHSH and CDR2 LQKENI. The germline V and J ends were trimmed by 1 base and 2 bases, with 6 bases remaining between them.

This clonotype came up many times. CDR3 protein: CASSKPTGNYGYTF. The CDR3 DNA reads as TGTGCCAGCAGTAAGCCGACAGGGAACTATGGCTACACCTTC. The genes are TRBV6-5 and TRBJ1-2; 7 nucleotides align to TRBD1. The CDR3 contains 14 residues. V lost 5 bases and J lost 2; bases outside the gene matches: 5. Germline CDR1 and CDR2: MNHEY and SVGAGI.

The rearrangement links TRBV7-8 to TRBJ1-2, with D possibly TRBD1 on 5 matching bases. From germline, CDR1 is SGHVS and CDR2 FQNEAQ. The CDR3 runs 14 residues. V lost 1 base and J 7 bases, leaving 13 bases between the germline ends. The CDR3 DNA follows: TGTGCCAGCAGCTTAGACGGGGCCTTGGGTGGCTACACCTTC. Translated, it gives CASSLDGALGGYTF.

J is TRBJ2-1 and V is TRBV5-1, with 10 bases aligning to TRBD1. Trimming cost V 4 bases and J 4 bases; bases outside gene matches: 5. The germline V gene has CDR1 SGHRS and CDR2 YFSETQ. This CDR3 region has 15 residues. CDR3 amino acids: CASSGGQGLYNEQFF. The CDR3 nucleotides are TGCGCCAGCAGCGGGGGACAGGGGTTATACAATGAGCAGTTCTTC.

The sample holds a few counts of this clonotype. This chain connects TRBV27 to TRBJ1-2; D ambiguous. This CDR3 has 16 amino acids. V was trimmed by 2 bases and J by 3 bases, leaving 16 bases between them. From germline, CDR1 is MNHEY and CDR2 SMNVEV (reference sequence). In DNA form, the CDR3 reads TGTGCCAGCAGTTTAAGCCCCCATGCAGGAGACTATGGCTACACCTTC. This codes for CASSLSPHAGDYGYTF.

This chain links TRBV3-1 with TRBJ2-3; D ambiguous. Deletions cut 0 bases from V and 1 base from J, with 11 bases between. Germline-derived CDR1 and CDR2 are LGHDT and YNNKEL (reference sequence). CDR3 length: 16 amino acids. The CDR3 reads CASSQDFGVGTDTQYF. The DNA of the CDR3 is TGTGCCAGCAGCCAAGATTTTGGGGTAGGCACAGATACGCAGTATTTT.

The chain employs TRBV6-2 or TRBV6-3 and TRBJ2-1, with 8 nucleotides matching TRBD1. CDR3 size: 15 residues. Germline V gives CDR1 MNHEY, CDR2 SVGEGT. Trimming removed 6 bases from V and 8 bases from J; junction bases left unmatched: 12. This CDR3 reads CASRHAGQGVHEQFF. The CDR3 DNA reads as TGTGCCAGCAGACACGCCGGACAGGGAGTCCATGAGCAGTTCTTC.

The rearrangement links TRBV29-1 to TRBJ1-1; TRBD1 agrees at 7 bases. Unmatched junction bases numbered 14, after V lost 7 bases and J lost 6 bases. The CDR3 loop spans 14 amino acids. CDR1 SQVTM and CDR2 ANQGSEA come from the germline V gene. The CDR3 DNA reads as TGCAGCGCAAGACAGGGCCTAGGAGGCGCTGAAGCTTTCTTT. It is translated as CSARQGLGGAEAFF.

The chain links TRBV12-3 or TRBV12-4 to TRBJ2-7; TRBD2 aligns across 9 bases. The ends lost 4 bases at V and 4 bases at J; junction bases unmatched: 11. The CDR3 has 16 residues. CDR3 coding DNA: TGTGCCAGCAGTTCCACCCTTGCGGGGGGGCGGTACGAGCAGTACTTC. Protein sequence: CASSSTLAGGRYEQYF.

The sample holds a few counts of this clonotype. V gene TRBV20-1 combines with J gene TRBJ2-1; a weak D match, TRBD2 (6 bases). Germline assignment: CDR1 DFQATT and CDR2 SNEGSKA (reference sequence). This CDR3 is 13 amino acids long. Trimming left V 5 bases short and J 4 bases short, with 12 bases between. The CDR3 DNA is TGCAGTGCTGGGGGTCTAGCGTACAATGAGCAGTTCTTC. Its translation is CSAGGLAYNEQFF.

The chain has TRBV6-2 or TRBV6-3 and TRBJ2-7, with D tentatively TRBD1 (5 bases). Between the trimmed V and J ends, which lost 4 bases and 2 bases, there was a span of 9 bases. CDR3 length equals 13 residues. CDR1 and CDR2 (germline): MNHEY, SVGEGT. The CDR3 DNA reads as TGTGCCAGCAGTTCGCCAGGGACCTACGAGCAGTACGTC. Amino acids: CASSSPGTYEQYV.

This clonotype was detected a few times. The chain has TRBV7-6 and TRBJ1-2; D possibly corresponds to TRBD1 (6 bases). V lost 5 bases, J lost 4 bases, and 14 bases lay in between. CDR3 length equals 14 residues. Germline V gene data show CDR1 as SGHVS and CDR2 as FNYEAQ. The CDR3 region has the DNA TGTGCCAGCAGCCCGGCGGGGGGCCTCTATGGCTACACCTTC. Amino acids: CASSPAGGLYGYTF.

This clonotype was seen only a few times. The V gene is TRBV7-2, the J gene TRBJ1-2, with D perhaps matching TRBD1 (6 bases). Germline V gene data show CDR1 as SGHTA and CDR2 as FQGNSA. This CDR3 region has 13 residues. V gave up 5 bases and J gave up 6 bases, with 13 bases separating them. The CDR3 loop is CASSPPGAHGYTF. CDR3 nucleotide sequence: TGTGCCAGCAGCCCCCCGGGGGCGCATGGCTACACCTTC.

V usage is TRBV20-1 and J usage is TRBJ2-3; 8 nucleotides match TRBD2. Per germline, CDR1 DFQATT and CDR2 SNEGSKA (reference sequence). With 6 bases clipped from V and 2 bases from J, the junction kept 10 bases outside the gene matches. CDR3 length: 15 residues. This chain's CDR3 is CSAPRRAGATDTQYF. The CDR3 region has the DNA TGCAGTGCGCCCCGAAGAGCGGGGGCCACAGATACGCAGTATTTT.

V is TRBV5-4 and J is TRBJ1-1; possibly TRBD1 for D (6 bases). V was clipped by 4 bases and J by 1 base, with 14 bases between them. The CDR3 runs to 15 residues. Germline lookup yields CDR1 SGHNT and CDR2 YYREEE (reference sequence). The CDR3 DNA is TGTGCCAGCAGCCCTGGGGGGGGACAGAACACTGAAGCTTTCTTT. Residues: CASSPGGGQNTEAFF.

This clonotype has just a few counts. The rearrangement joins TRBV7-9 to TRBJ2-2; 10 nucleotides line up with TRBD1. Germline V gene sequence: CDR1 SEHNR, CDR2 FQNEAQ (reference sequence). This CDR3 comprises 14 residues. The V gene end was trimmed by 8 bases and the J gene end by 8 bases; junction bases not matched to a gene: 8. The CDR3 DNA sequence: TGTGCCAGCGGACAGGGGGAAAAAGGAGGGGAGCTGTTTTTT. It is translated as CASGQGEKGGELFF.

The table lists this clonotype with a few counts. This chain joins TRBV6-5 and TRBJ2-7, with 9 bases matching TRBD1. The CDR3 has 15 amino acids. Germline V gene lookup returns CDR1 MNHEY and CDR2 SVGAGI. The V segment lost 0 bases and the J segment 2 bases; nucleotides outside the gene matches: 2. CDR3 in DNA: TGTGCCAGCAGTTACTCGGGACAGGGAACCTACGAGCAGTACTTC. Translating it yields CASSYSGQGTYEQYF.